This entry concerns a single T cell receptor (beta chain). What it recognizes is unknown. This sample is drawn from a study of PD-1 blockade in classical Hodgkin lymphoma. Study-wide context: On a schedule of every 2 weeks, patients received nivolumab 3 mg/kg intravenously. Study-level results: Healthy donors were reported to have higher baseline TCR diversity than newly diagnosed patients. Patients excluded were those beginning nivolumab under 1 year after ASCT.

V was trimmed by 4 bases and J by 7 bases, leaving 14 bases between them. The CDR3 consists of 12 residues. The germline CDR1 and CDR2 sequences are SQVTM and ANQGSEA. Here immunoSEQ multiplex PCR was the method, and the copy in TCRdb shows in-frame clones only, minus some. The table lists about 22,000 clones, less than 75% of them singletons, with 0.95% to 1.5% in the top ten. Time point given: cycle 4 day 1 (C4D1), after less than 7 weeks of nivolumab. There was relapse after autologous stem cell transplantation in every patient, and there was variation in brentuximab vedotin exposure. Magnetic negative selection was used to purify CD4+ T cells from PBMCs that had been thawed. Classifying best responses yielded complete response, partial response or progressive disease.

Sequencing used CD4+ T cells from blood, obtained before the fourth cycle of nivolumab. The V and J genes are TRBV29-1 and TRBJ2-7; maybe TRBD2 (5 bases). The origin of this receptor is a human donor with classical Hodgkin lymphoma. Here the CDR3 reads CSVVRVTGEQYF. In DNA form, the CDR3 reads TGCAGCGTTGTAAGGGTGACGGGGGAGCAGTACTTC.